These 18 T cell receptor beta chains were all obtained from the same sample, sequenced in a study of blood T cell repertoires in COVID-19. Sequencing used immunoSEQ multiplex PCR; TCRdb keeps in-frame clones, though not all of them. The sample lists roughly 290,000 clones, approximately 92% occurring once. Sequencing was done on a sample of peripheral blood. The receptor set was obtained from a woman in her 30s with COVID-19, enrolled during active disease.

This chain joins TRBV7-9 and TRBJ1-4, with D tentatively TRBD1 (5 bases). CDR3 length: 16 amino acids. V lost 5 bases and J lost 11, with 24 bases in between. CDR1 SEHNR and CDR2 FQNEAQ come from the germline V gene (reference sequence). In DNA form, the CDR3 reads TGTGCCAGCAGCCCAGGTTGGCAGGGCCTCCTGCCCAAACTGTTTTTT. It translates to CASSPGWQGLLPKLFF.

V usage is TRBV7-9 and J usage is TRBJ1-5; 9 nucleotides agree with TRBD1. V dropped 4 bases and J dropped 0; count of bases not matched to a gene: 10. CDR1 is SEHNR, CDR2 FQNEAQ, per germline (reference sequence). There are 18 residues in the CDR3. The CDR3 bases are TGTGCCAGCAGCTCTTCCGGGACAGGGCTTTATAGCAATCAGCCCCAGCATTTT. This translates into CASSSSGTGLYSNQPQHF. Full variable domain (missing parts from reference TRBV7-9 and TRBJ1-5): DTGVSQNPRHKITKRGQNVTFRCDPISEHNRLYWYRQTLGQGPEFLTYFQNEAQLEKSRLLSDRFSAERPKGSFSTLEIQRTEQGDSAMYLCASSSSGTGLYSNQPQHFGDGTRLSIL.

V usage is TRBV30 and J usage is TRBJ2-5, with 12 bases identical to TRBD2. Germline V CDR1 and CDR2: GTSNPN, SVGIG (reference sequence). Unmatched junction bases numbered 2, after V lost 1 base and J lost 2 bases. The CDR3 totals 15 residues. CDR3 bases: TGTGCCTGGAGTGCGGGACTAGCGGGTCAAGAGACCCAGTACTTC. Its protein product is CAWSAGLAGQETQYF.

This rearrangement joins TRBV28 to TRBJ1-3; TRBD1 agrees at 7 bases. V gave up 5 bases and J gave up 0 bases; unmatched junction bases: 4. The CDR3 length is 15 residues. The germline gives CDR1 MDHEN, CDR2 SYDVKM. For the CDR3, the DNA is TGTGCCAGCAGTCCACAGGGGTACTCTGGAAACACCATATATTTT. It is translated as CASSPQGYSGNTIYF.

The V and J genes are TRBV7-3 and TRBJ2-7; tentatively, D is TRBD2 (7 bases). With 4 bases removed from V and 6 bases from J, the gap between germline ends came to 16 bases. Germline V lookup: CDR1 SGHTA, CDR2 FQGTGA. The CDR3 length is 14 residues. The CDR3 DNA follows: TGTGCCAGCAGCTCCGAGGGGGGGTACGGCGAGCAGTACTTC. Protein: CASSSEGGYGEQYF.

The chain links TRBV5-1 to TRBJ1-1, with D uncertain. V lost 4 bases and J lost 1, with 8 bases in between. CDR3 length: 13 residues. Germline loops: CDR1 SGHRS, CDR2 YFSETQ. CDR3 protein: CASSPRGNTEAFF. The CDR3 region has the DNA TGCGCCAGCAGCCCTCGAGGGAACACTGAAGCTTTCTTT.

The chain couples TRBV19 to TRBJ2-1; D might be TRBD1 (7 bases). CDR1 is LNHDA, CDR2 SQIVND, per germline (reference sequence). The CDR3 sequence is 18 residues long. V lost 4 bases to trimming and J lost 0 bases, with 19 bases between them. In DNA, the CDR3 is TGTGCCAGTAGTACGAACAGGGGACTCCCGCGCTCCTACAATGAGCAGTTCTTC. It specifies CASSTNRGLPRSYNEQFF.

V and J are TRBV28 and TRBJ1-4; D remains ambiguous. V was cut by 5 bases and J by 10 bases, with 26 bases left in between. The CDR3 extends over 17 amino acids. CDR1 is MDHEN, CDR2 SYDVKM, per germline. This CDR3 is CASSPPSMGVSARKLFF. In DNA, the CDR3 is TGTGCCAGCAGTCCCCCGTCCATGGGAGTATCGGCCCGAAAACTGTTTTTT.

CDR3 in amino acids: CATSDNRGRQPQHF. As DNA, the CDR3 is TGTGCCACCAGTGACAACAGGGGACGCCAGCCCCAGCATTTT. This chain connects TRBV24-1 to TRBJ1-5, with TRBD1 identical over 7 bases. The CDR3 covers 14 residues. The V gene end was trimmed by 4 bases and the J gene end by 7 bases; junction bases not matched to a gene: 6. Germline loops: CDR1 KGHDR, CDR2 SFDVKD.

The chain employs TRBV27 and TRBJ1-4; D remains ambiguous. V was shortened by 0 bases and J by 8 bases, with 10 bases between the two germline ends. This CDR3 contains 14 residues. Germline V CDR1 and CDR2: MNHEY, SMNVEV (reference sequence). The CDR3 here is CASSLSARREKLFF. As DNA, the CDR3 is TGTGCCAGCAGTTTATCGGCGCGGAGAGAAAAACTGTTTTTT.

The J gene is TRBJ2-3, the V gene TRBV3-1 (or the pseudogene TRBV3-2), with TRBD2 matching 9 bases. Germline CDR1 is LGHDT and CDR2 is YNNKEL (reference sequence). This CDR3 is 16 amino acids long. V lost 1 base to trimming and J lost 2 bases; unmatched junction nucleotides: 4. Here the CDR3 reads CASSQASGTNTDTQYF. The DNA of the CDR3 is TGTGCCAGCAGCCAAGCTAGCGGGACGAACACAGATACGCAGTATTTT.

V and J are TRBV5-1 and TRBJ2-2; 10 bases agree with TRBD2. Germline loops: CDR1 SGHRS, CDR2 YFSETQ. V shed 1 base, J shed 5 bases, and the junction held 2 bases outside the gene matches. This CDR3 is 15 amino acids long. The CDR3 loop reads CASSLSGRVTGELFF. CDR3 in DNA: TGCGCCAGCAGCTTGAGCGGGAGGGTGACCGGGGAGCTGTTTTTT. Variable domain in full (rest from reference TRBV5-1 and TRBJ2-2): KAGVTQTPRYLIKTRGQQVTLSCSPISGHRSVSWYQQTPGQGLQFLFEYFSETQRNKGNFPGRFSGRQFSNSRSEMNVSTLELGDSALYLCASSLSGRVTGELFFGEGSRLTVL.

The V and J genes are TRBV28 and TRBJ2-5; 7 nucleotides agree with TRBD2. The germline V gene has CDR1 MDHEN and CDR2 SYDVKM. This CDR3 has 15 residues. V was pared by 2 bases and J by 2 bases, with 5 bases of the junction left unmatched. In DNA form, the CDR3 reads TGTGCCAGCAGTTTAGGGACTACGACTCAAGAGACCCAGTACTTC. Translating it yields CASSLGTTTQETQYF.

The gene calls are TRBV29-1 and TRBJ2-1; TRBD2 matches at 15 bases. CDR1 and CDR2 from the germline V gene are SQVTM and ANQGSEA. This CDR3 region has 14 residues. The V segment lost 4 bases and the J segment 7 bases; nucleotides outside the gene matches: 2. CDR3 protein: CSVGTSGRGNEQFF. The CDR3 region has the DNA TGCAGCGTTGGGACTAGCGGGAGGGGTAATGAGCAGTTCTTC.

This rearrangement joins TRBV18 to TRBJ2-2, with 9 bases that match TRBD1. This CDR3 spans 16 amino acids. The germline CDR1 and CDR2 sequences are KGHSH and LQKENI. The J segment lost 2 bases and the V segment lost 6 bases, leaving 7 bases of the junction unmatched. CDR3 in DNA: TGTGCCAGCTCGCAAACAGGGGGCCGTAACACCGGGGAGCTGTTTTTT. Translating it yields CASSQTGGRNTGELFF.

J is TRBJ1-2 and V is TRBV27; 9 bases agree with TRBD1. The ends lost 6 bases at V and 8 bases at J; junction bases unmatched: 4. This CDR3 has 12 residues. Germline CDR1 is MNHEY and CDR2 is SMNVEV (reference sequence). CDR3 amino acids: CASSNRGLGYTF. Written as DNA, the CDR3 is TGTGCCAGCAGCAACAGGGGGCTCGGCTACACCTTC.

In this sample, this clone turned up once. The J gene is TRBJ2-7, the V gene TRBV3-1 (or the pseudogene TRBV3-2); tentatively, D is TRBD2 (5 bases). This CDR3 contains 15 residues. Germline V CDR1 and CDR2: LGHDT, YNNKEL (reference sequence). V was pared by 0 bases and J by 3 bases, with 12 bases between. CDR3: CASSQDLGLNYEQYF. The CDR3 DNA follows: TGTGCCAGCAGCCAAGATCTAGGACTTAACTACGAGCAGTACTTC.

This clone was recorded only once. This rearrangement joins TRBV18 to TRBJ2-7, with 7 bases lining up with TRBD1. CDR3 length equals 15 residues. In germline, CDR1 is KGHSH, CDR2 LQKENI. The V segment lost 3 bases and the J segment 2 bases; nucleotides outside the gene matches: 7. The CDR3 is CASSPLQGEAYEQYF. CDR3 sequence (DNA): TGTGCCAGCTCACCTCTGCAGGGGGAAGCCTACGAGCAGTACTTC. Filled out from reference TRBV18 and TRBJ2-7, the complete variable domain reads NAGVMQNPRHLVRRRGQEARLRCSPMKGHSHVYWYRQLPEEGLKFMVYLQKENIIDESGMPKERFSAEFPKEGPSILRIQQVVRGDSAAYFCASSPLQGEAYEQYFGPGTRLTVT.